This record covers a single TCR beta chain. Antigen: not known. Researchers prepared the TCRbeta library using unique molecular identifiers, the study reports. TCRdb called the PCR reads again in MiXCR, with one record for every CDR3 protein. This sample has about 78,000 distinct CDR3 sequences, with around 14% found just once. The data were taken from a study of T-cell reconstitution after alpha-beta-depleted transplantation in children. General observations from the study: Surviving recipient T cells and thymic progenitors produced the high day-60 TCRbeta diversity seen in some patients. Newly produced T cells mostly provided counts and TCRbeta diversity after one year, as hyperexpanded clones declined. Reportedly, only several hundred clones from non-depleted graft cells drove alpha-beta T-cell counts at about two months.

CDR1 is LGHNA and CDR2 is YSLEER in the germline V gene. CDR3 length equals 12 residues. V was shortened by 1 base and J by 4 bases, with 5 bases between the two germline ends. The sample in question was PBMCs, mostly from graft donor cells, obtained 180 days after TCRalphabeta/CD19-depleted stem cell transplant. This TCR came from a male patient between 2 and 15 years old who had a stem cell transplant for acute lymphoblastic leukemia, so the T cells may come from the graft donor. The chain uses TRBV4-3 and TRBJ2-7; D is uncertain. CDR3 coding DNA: TGCGCCAGCAGCCAAGGGGTTTACGAGCAGTACTTC. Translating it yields CASSQGVYEQYF.